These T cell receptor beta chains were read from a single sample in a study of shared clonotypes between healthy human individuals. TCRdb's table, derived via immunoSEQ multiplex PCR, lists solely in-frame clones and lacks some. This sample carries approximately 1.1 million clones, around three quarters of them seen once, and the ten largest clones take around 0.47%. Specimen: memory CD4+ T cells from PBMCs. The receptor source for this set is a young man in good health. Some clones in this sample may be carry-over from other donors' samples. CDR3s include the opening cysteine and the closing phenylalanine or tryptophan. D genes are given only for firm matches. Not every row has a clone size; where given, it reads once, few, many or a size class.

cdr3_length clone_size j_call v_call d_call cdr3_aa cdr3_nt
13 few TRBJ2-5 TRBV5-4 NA CASSFGGEETQYF TGTGCCAGCAGCTTCGGGGGTGAAGAGACCCAGTACTTC
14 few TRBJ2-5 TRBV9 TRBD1 CASSLRTGAETQYF TGTGCCAGCAGCCTGCGGACAGGGGCAGAGACCCAGTACTTC
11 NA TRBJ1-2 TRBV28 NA CASSSYNRGTF TGTGCCAGCAGTTCCTACAACCGCGGCACCTTC
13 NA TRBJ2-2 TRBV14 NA CASSQGLDGELFF TGTGCCAGCAGCCAGGGGCTGGACGGGGAGCTGTTTTTT
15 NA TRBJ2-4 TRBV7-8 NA CASSSMGTPLNIQYF TGTGCCAGCAGCTCGATGGGGACACCCCTAAACATTCAGTACTTC
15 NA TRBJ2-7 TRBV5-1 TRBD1 CASSLGLGGAYEQYF TGCGCCAGCAGCTTGGGTTTAGGGGGCGCCTACGAGCAGTACTTC
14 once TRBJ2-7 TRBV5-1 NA CASSLLGGTYEQYF TGCGCCAGCAGCTTGTTGGGGGGAACCTACGAGCAGTACTTC
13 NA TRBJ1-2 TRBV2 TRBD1 CASSSDRVAGYTF TGTGCCAGCAGTTCGGACAGGGTGGCGGGCTACACCTTC
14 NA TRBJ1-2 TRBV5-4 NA CASSLVPNSYGYTF TGTGCCAGCAGCTTGGTCCCGAACTCCTATGGCTACACCTTC
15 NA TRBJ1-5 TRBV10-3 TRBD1 CAISDGRGVGQPQHF TGTGCCATCAGTGATGGCAGGGGGGTCGGTCAGCCCCAGCATTTT
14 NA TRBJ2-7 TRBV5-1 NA CASSLVRDPHEQYF TGCGCCAGCAGCCTGGTTCGGGATCCCCACGAGCAGTACTTC
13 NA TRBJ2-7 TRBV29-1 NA CSVLVLRLGEQYF TGCAGCGTGCTAGTATTGCGTCTTGGCGAGCAGTACTTC
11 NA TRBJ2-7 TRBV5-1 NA CASSGDDRQYF TGCGCCAGCAGCGGGGATGACAGGCAGTACTTC
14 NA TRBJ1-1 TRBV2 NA CASSGGVRNTEAFF TGTGCCAGCAGCGGGGGGGTAAGGAACACTGAAGCTTTCTTT
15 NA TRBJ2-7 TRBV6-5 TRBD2 CASSYSGLAGYEQYF TGTGCCAGCAGTTACTCAGGCCTAGCGGGCTACGAGCAGTACTTC
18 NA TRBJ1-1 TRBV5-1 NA CATNGRSGGAGMNTEAFF TGCGCCACCAATGGCCGATCCGGCGGGGCGGGGATGAACACTGAAGCTTTCTTT
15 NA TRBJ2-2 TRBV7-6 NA CASSPISGGTGELFF TGTGCCAGCAGCCCCATTTCGGGCGGCACCGGGGAGCTGTTTTTT
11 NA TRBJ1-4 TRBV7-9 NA CASSFVEKLFF TGTGCCAGCAGCTTCGTGGAAAAACTGTTTTTT
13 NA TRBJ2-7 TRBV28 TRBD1 CASITGGSYEQYF TGTGCCAGCATTACAGGGGGGTCCTACGAGCAGTACTTC
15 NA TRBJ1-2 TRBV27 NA CASSPRIDPGAGYTF TGTGCCAGCAGTCCCCGAATTGACCCAGGAGCTGGCTACACCTTC
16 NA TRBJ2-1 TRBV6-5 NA CASSYSSGSGSNEQFF TGTGCCAGCAGTTACTCGTCCGGGAGCGGGTCCAATGAGCAGTTCTTC
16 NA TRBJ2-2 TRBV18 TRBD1 CASSPQQGASTGELFF TGTGCCAGCTCACCACAGCAGGGGGCGAGCACCGGGGAGCTGTTTTTT
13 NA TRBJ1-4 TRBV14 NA CASSQGREEKLFF TGTGCCAGCAGCCAAGGACGGGAGGAAAAACTGTTTTTT
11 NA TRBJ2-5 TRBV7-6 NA CASSSKETQYF TGTGCCAGCAGCTCAAAAGAGACCCAGTACTTC
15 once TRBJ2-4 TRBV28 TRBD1 CASSPSTGWENIQYF TGTGCCAGCAGCCCTTCGACAGGGTGGGAAAACATTCAGTACTTC
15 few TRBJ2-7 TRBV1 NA CTSSQERAESYEQYF TGCACCAGCAGCCAAGAACGCGCGGAATCCTACGAGCAGTACTTC
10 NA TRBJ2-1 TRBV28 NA CASSLYEQFF TGTGCCAGCAGTTTATACGAGCAGTTCTTC
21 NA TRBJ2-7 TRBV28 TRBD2 CASSRALAGALGVGFGGEQYF TGTGCCAGCAGTCGGGCCCTAGCGGGAGCTCTAGGTGTGGGGTTTGGGGGCGAGCAGTACTTC
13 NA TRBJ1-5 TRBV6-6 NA CASSDGINQPQHF TGTGCCAGCAGTGACGGCATCAATCAGCCCCAGCATTTT
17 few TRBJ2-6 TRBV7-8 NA CASSFSRVTAGANVLTF TGTGCCAGCAGCTTTTCCAGGGTAACAGCTGGGGCCAACGTCCTGACTTTC
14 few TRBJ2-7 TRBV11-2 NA CASSPPSRTYEQYF TGTGCCAGCAGCCCACCTTCGCGGACCTACGAGCAGTACTTC
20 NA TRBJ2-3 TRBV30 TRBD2 CAWSAILAGGPEGDTDTQYF TGTGCCTGGAGTGCGATACTAGCGGGAGGGCCCGAGGGTGACACAGATACGCAGTATTTT
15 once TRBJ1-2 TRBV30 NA CAWGLPRAGRDGYTF TGTGCCTGGGGTCTCCCCCGGGCAGGGAGGGATGGCTACACCTTC
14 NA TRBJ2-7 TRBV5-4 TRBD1 CASSWDRGSYEQYF TGTGCCAGCAGCTGGGACAGGGGGTCCTACGAGCAGTACTTC
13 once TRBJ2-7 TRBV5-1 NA CASSLGDLNEQYF TGCGCCAGCAGCCTCGGGGACCTGAACGAGCAGTACTTC
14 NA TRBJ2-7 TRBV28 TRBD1 CASSWTQGAGEQYF TGTGCCAGCAGCTGGACCCAGGGGGCGGGCGAGCAGTACTTC
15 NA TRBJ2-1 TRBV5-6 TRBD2 CASSYSGNSYNEQFF TGTGCCAGCAGCTACAGCGGGAACTCCTACAATGAGCAGTTCTTC
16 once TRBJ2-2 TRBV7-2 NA CASSLVGGWNTGELFF TGTGCCAGCAGCTTAGTTGGGGGGTGGAACACCGGGGAGCTGTTTTTT
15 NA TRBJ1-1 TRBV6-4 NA CASSDSQGMDTEAFF TGTGCCAGCAGTGACTCCCAGGGCATGGACACTGAAGCTTTCTTT
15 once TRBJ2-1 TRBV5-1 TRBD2 CASSLGLAGHNEQFF TGCGCCAGCAGCTTGGGGCTAGCGGGACACAATGAGCAGTTCTTC
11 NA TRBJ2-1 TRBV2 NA CASSEMGIGFF TGTGCCAGCAGTGAGATGGGAATCGGGTTCTTC
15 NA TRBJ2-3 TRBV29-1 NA CSSDEEEARGDTQYF TGCAGCTCTGACGAGGAAGAAGCAAGGGGAGATACGCAGTATTTT
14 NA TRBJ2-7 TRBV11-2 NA CASSLRYATYEQYF TGTGCCAGCAGCCTAAGGTACGCCACCTACGAGCAGTACTTC